This T cell receptor beta chain was recorded in a study of identical twins. This clonotype was seen at least ten times. Its antigen is unknown. Study-level findings and limits: Fewer insertions characterized abundant cord blood beta clonotypes, whereas memory repertoires showed none.

Template switching, a step in the protocol, added a universal primer site, and cDNA carried unique molecular identifiers. Via MiXCR, TCRdb re-called the 5' RACE reads, giving one row per CDR3 protein. The sample holds approximately 670,000 distinct CDR3 sequences; roughly 6.2% are singletons and the top ten take under 2%. The germline V gene encodes CDR1 SEHNR and CDR2 FQNEAQ (reference sequence). V shed 3 bases and J shed 6 bases, with 9 bases lying between them. The CDR3 has 12 amino acids. The source of this sequence is a young man in good health. This sequence joins TRBV7-9 and TRBJ2-7, with D possibly TRBD2 on 5 matching bases. What was sequenced was naive T cells sorted from blood. For the CDR3, the DNA is TGTGCCAGCAGCTTTGAGGGCCCCGAGCAGTACTTC. This encodes CASSFEGPEQYF.